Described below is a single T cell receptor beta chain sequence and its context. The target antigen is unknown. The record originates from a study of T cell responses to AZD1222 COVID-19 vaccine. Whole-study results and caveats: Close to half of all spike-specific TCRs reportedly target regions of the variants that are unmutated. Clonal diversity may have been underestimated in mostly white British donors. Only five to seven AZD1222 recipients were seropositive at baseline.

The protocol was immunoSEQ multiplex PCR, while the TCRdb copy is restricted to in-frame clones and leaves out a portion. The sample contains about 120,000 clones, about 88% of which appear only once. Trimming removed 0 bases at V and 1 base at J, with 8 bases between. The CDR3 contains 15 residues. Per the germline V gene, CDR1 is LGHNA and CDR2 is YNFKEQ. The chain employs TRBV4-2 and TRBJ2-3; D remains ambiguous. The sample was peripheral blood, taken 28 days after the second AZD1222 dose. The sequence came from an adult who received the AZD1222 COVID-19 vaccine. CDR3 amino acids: CASSQEFVGTDTQYF. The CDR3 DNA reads TGTGCCAGCAGCCAAGAATTTGTAGGCACAGATACGCAGTATTTT.